These 20 T cell receptor beta chains came from one sample sequenced in a study of T cell repertoires in cytomegalovirus infection. Via MiXCR, TCRdb re-called the reads, giving one row per CDR3 protein. There are 200,000 to 300,000 distinct CDR3 sequences in the sample; approximately 10% occur only once, and roughly 16% lies in the top ten. Sequencing was done on a sample of PBMCs. All receptors come from a human donor in good health (CMV status not recorded). Some clones in this sample may be carry-over from other donors' samples.

The J gene is TRBJ2-7, the V gene TRBV11-2; D is unclear. The CDR3 runs to 15 residues. Trimming took off 3 bases at V and 0 bases at J, with 12 bases between the two ends. Germline values: CDR1 SGHAT, CDR2 FQNNGV. The CDR3 loop reads CASSFRRPYSYEQYF. CDR3 nucleotide sequence: TGTGCCAGCAGCTTCCGCAGGCCCTACTCCTACGAGCAGTACTTC.

V usage is TRBV6-2 or TRBV6-3 and J usage is TRBJ1-5, with D maybe TRBD1 (5 bases). CDR1 is MNHEY and CDR2 is SVGEGT in the germline V gene. The V and J ends lost 4 bases and 2 bases respectively, with 18 bases between them. This CDR3 is 17 amino acids long. CDR3 sequence: CASSFIAGGMGNQPQHF. The CDR3 DNA is TGTGCCAGCAGTTTCATCGCCGGGGGTATGGGCAATCAGCCCCAGCATTTT.

A few counts support this clonotype. The chain uses TRBV5-6 and TRBJ1-1; no clear D. CDR3 size: 16 residues. Germline loops: CDR1 SGHDT, CDR2 YYEEEE. Trimming stripped 4 bases from V and 3 bases from J, with 19 bases between. CDR3 region: CASSPLFFMRDTEAFF. In DNA form, the CDR3 reads TGTGCCAGCAGCCCATTGTTTTTTATGCGGGACACTGAAGCTTTCTTT. The full variable domain, in which reference TRBV5-6 and TRBJ1-1 provide the parts outside the CDR3, is DAGVTQSPTHLIKTRGQQVTLRCSPKSGHDTVSWYQQALGQGPQFIFQYYEEEERQRGNFPDRFSGHQFPNYSSELNVNALLLGDSALYLCASSPLFFMRDTEAFFGQGTRLTVV.

This clonotype has a handful of counts. This rearrangement joins TRBV7-2 to TRBJ2-2, with a tentative D call TRBD1 (6 bases). Germline loops: CDR1 SGHTA, CDR2 FQGNSA. The CDR3 runs to 16 residues. V was shortened by 2 bases and J by 0 bases, with 10 bases between the two germline ends. This chain's CDR3 is CASSLRQATNTGELFF. The CDR3 DNA sequence: TGTGCCAGCAGCTTAAGACAGGCTACGAACACCGGGGAGCTGTTTTTT.

In the case of this clonotype: Compared with germline, one end of the junction differs, possibly owing to a read error. CDR3 loop: CGALSGTGAYEQYF. The CDR3 coding sequence is TGCGGTGCCCTCTCCGGGACAGGGGCCTACGAGCAGTACTTC. The V call is TRBV20-1, the J call TRBJ2-7, with TRBD1 matching 10 bases. The CDR3 contains 14 residues. The germline CDR1 and CDR2 sequences are DFQATT and SNEGSKA (reference sequence).

At least ten counts were recorded for this clonotype. The J gene is TRBJ2-3, the V gene TRBV19; tentatively, D is TRBD1 (6 bases). V was cut by 0 bases and J by 0 bases, with 10 bases left in between. Germline CDR1 reads LNHDA; CDR2 reads SQIVND (reference sequence). This CDR3 is 16 amino acids long. CDR3 protein: CASSIETGASTDTQYF. The CDR3 nucleotides read TGTGCCAGTAGTATAGAGACAGGTGCTAGCACAGATACGCAGTATTTT. Drawing the rest from reference TRBV19 and TRBJ2-3, the complete variable domain is DGGITQSPKYLFRKEGQNVTLSCEQNLNHDAMYWYRQDPGQGLRLIYYSQIVNDFQKGDIAEGYSVSREKKESFPLTVTSAQKNPTAFYLCASSIETGASTDTQYFGPGTRLTVL.

This clonotype was counted ten times or more. The gene calls are TRBV7-2 and TRBJ1-2, with 9 bases identical to TRBD1. The length of the CDR3 is 16 residues. Germline lookup yields CDR1 SGHTA and CDR2 FQGNSA. With 1 base clipped from V and 6 bases from J, the junction kept 9 bases outside the gene matches. As DNA, the CDR3 is TGTGCCAGCAGCTTAGAACCGGGACAGGGAACACATGGCTACACCTTC. Its translation is CASSLEPGQGTHGYTF. The full variable domain, its missing parts supplied by reference TRBV7-2 and TRBJ1-2, is GAGVSQSPSNKVTEKGKDVELRCDPISGHTALYWYRQSLGQGLEFLIYFQGNSAPDKSGLPSDRFSAERTGGSVSTLTIQRTQQEDSAVYLCASSLEPGQGTHGYTFGSGTRLTVV.

This clonotype has a count of ten or more. V usage is TRBV7-2 and J usage is TRBJ1-5; D uncertain. Germline lookup yields CDR1 SGHTA and CDR2 FQGNSA. The CDR3 extends over 13 amino acids. V dropped 1 base and J dropped 5 bases, with 6 bases sitting between them. The CDR3 DNA reads TGTGCCAGCAGCTTAGACAGATATCAGCCCCAGCATTTT. As protein: CASSLDRYQPQHF.

This clonotype was detected only a few times. The chain uses TRBV12-3 or TRBV12-4 and TRBJ1-2, with TRBD1 as a possible D gene (6 bases). The CDR3 extends over 15 amino acids. The ends were cut back, 3 bases at V and 2 bases at J, with 13 bases in the middle. The CDR3 DNA sequence: TGTGCCAGCAGTTTGGGGGGGCAGCTGAACTATGGCTACACCTTC. It yields the protein CASSLGGQLNYGYTF.

This clonotype was seen ten or more times. The chain uses TRBV28 and TRBJ1-1; perhaps TRBD1 as D (6 bases). V was shortened by 5 bases and J by 4 bases, with 17 bases between the two germline ends. The CDR3 has 15 residues. Germline CDR1 and CDR2: MDHEN and SYDVKM. For the CDR3, the DNA is TGTGCCAGCAGTCTTCTCGGGGGGGGCTCCACTGAAGCTTTCTTT. Residues: CASSLLGGGSTEAFF. Drawing the rest from reference TRBV28 and TRBJ1-1, the complete variable domain is DVKVTQSSRYLVKRTGEKVFLECVQDMDHENMFWYRQDPGLGLRLIYFSYDVKMKEKGDIPEGYSVSREKKERFSLILESASTNQTSMYLCASSLLGGGSTEAFFGQGTRLTVV.

This clonotype has at least ten counts. The chain couples TRBV7-2 to TRBJ1-4; the D is unclear. Germline CDR1 reads SGHTA; CDR2 reads FQGNSA. Trimming shortened V by 3 bases and J by 4 bases, and 6 bases separated the two germline ends. The CDR3 loop spans 13 amino acids. The CDR3, as DNA: TGTGCCAGCAGCTTTTCACTTAATGAAAAACTGTTTTTT. Amino acids: CASSFSLNEKLFF.

The chain uses TRBV29-1 and TRBJ2-3; D unresolved. The CDR3 has 14 amino acids. V lost 1 base, J lost 1 base, and 9 bases lay in between. Per germline, CDR1 SQVTM and CDR2 ANQGSEA. For the CDR3, the DNA is TGCAGCGTTGAAGTCCGGGTGGGCACAGATACGCAGTATTTT. Encoded protein: CSVEVRVGTDTQYF.

This clonotype was observed at least ten times. V is TRBV7-8 and J is TRBJ1-1; unclear D gene. Germline values: CDR1 SGHVS, CDR2 FQNEAQ. V was clipped by 2 bases and J by 0 bases, with 4 bases between them. The CDR3 runs to 13 residues. In DNA, the CDR3 is TGTGCCAGCAGCTTAAGCCTGAACACTGAAGCTTTCTTT. This translates into CASSLSLNTEAFF.

V and J are TRBV19 and TRBJ2-3; D tentatively fits TRBD1 or TRBD2 (5 bases each). This CDR3 has 15 residues. Germline V CDR1 and CDR2: LNHDA, SQIVND (reference sequence). V was pared by 5 bases and J by 5 bases, with 17 bases between. CDR3 DNA sequence: TGTGCCAGTAGTCCGAGGGGAAACCGCGGAGATACGCAGTATTTT. The encoded protein is CASSPRGNRGDTQYF.

This clonotype was found a few times. The chain employs TRBV11-2 and TRBJ1-6; 7 positions agree with TRBD1. Per germline, CDR1 SGHAT and CDR2 FQNNGV. The CDR3 is 15 residues long. Trimming cost V 3 bases and J 12 bases; bases outside gene matches: 11. In nucleotides, the CDR3 is TGTGCCAGCAGCTTTGGCCCCTCCGACAGGGAACCCCTCCACTTT. This gives the protein CASSFGPSDREPLHF.

This clonotype was seen ten or more times. This chain uses TRBV7-4 with TRBJ1-1; 8 bases fit TRBD1. Germline V gives CDR1 SGHVT, CDR2 SQSDAQ. With 1 base clipped from V and 4 bases from J, the junction kept 5 bases outside the gene matches. This CDR3 is 15 amino acids long. CDR3 in DNA: TGTGCCAGCAGCTTAGGAGGACAGGGTAGCACTGAAGCTTTCTTT. Translation gives CASSLGGQGSTEAFF.

This clonotype was counted ten times or more. The chain links TRBV7-2 to TRBJ2-7, with D perhaps TRBD1 (6 bases). V was clipped by 5 bases and J by 6 bases, with 17 bases between them. Germline CDR1 and CDR2: SGHTA and FQGNSA. The CDR3 length is 14 residues. The DNA of the CDR3 is TGTGCCAGCAGCCCCCCCGGACAGCCGGCCGAGCAGTACTTC. It codes for CASSPPGQPAEQYF.

This clonotype was found many times. This chain connects TRBV6-2 or TRBV6-3 to TRBJ1-6; D is possibly TRBD1 (6 bases). Germline loops: CDR1 MNHEY, CDR2 SVGEGT. V was trimmed by 3 bases and J by 9 bases, leaving 12 bases between them. This CDR3 has 14 residues. The chain's CDR3 is CASSYTGNFSPLHF. CDR3 nucleotides: TGTGCCAGCAGTTATACAGGGAATTTTTCACCCCTCCACTTT.

This CDR3 is CASIPRNRGTEAFF. The CDR3 DNA follows: TGTGCCAGCATTCCCCGTAACAGGGGGACTGAAGCTTTCTTT. J is TRBJ1-1 and V is TRBV6-1; 8 bases agree with TRBD1. The germline gives CDR1 MNHNS, CDR2 SASEGT. After removal of 7 bases from V and 5 bases from J, the junction contained 9 bases not matched to a gene. The CDR3 consists of 14 residues.

Ten or more counts support this clonotype. The chain employs TRBV7-6 and TRBJ1-6; the D gene is possibly TRBD1 (6 bases). With 5 bases removed from V and 7 bases from J, the gap between germline ends came to 15 bases. CDR1 is SGHVS and CDR2 is FNYEAQ in the germline V gene. This CDR3 has 15 amino acids. The CDR3 protein is CASSRISGGNSPLHF. The CDR3 DNA reads as TGTGCCAGCAGCAGGATCTCCGGGGGCAATTCACCCCTCCACTTT.